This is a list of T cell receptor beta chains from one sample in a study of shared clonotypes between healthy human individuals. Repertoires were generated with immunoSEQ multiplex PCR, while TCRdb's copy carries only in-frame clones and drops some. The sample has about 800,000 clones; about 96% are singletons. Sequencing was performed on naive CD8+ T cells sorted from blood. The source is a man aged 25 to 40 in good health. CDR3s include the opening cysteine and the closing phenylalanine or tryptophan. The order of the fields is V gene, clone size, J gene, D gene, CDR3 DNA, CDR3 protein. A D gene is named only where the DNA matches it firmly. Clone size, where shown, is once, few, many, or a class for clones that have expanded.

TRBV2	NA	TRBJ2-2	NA	TGTGCCACCTCAGAAACTTCGAACACCGGGGAGCTGTTTTTT	CATSETSNTGELFF
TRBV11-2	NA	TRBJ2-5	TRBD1	TGTGCCAGCAGACCTCCCATCCGCAGGGGGCAAGAGACCCAGTACTTC	CASRPPIRRGQETQYF
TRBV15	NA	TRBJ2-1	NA	TGTGCCACCGAGGGGGGTCCAGATATCGATGAGCAGTTCTTC	CATEGGPDIDEQFF
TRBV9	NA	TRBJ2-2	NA	TGTGCCAGCAGCGGCTGGACAGATTCCACCGGGGAGCTGTTTTTT	CASSGWTDSTGELFF
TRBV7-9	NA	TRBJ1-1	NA	TGTGCCAGCAGCTCCTCACCAGTTCGGGTTTTAGGGGTCGGCACTGAAGCTTTCTTT	CASSSSPVRVLGVGTEAFF
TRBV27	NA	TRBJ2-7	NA	TGTGCCAGCAGCCGGGGTTGGGAGCAGTACTTC	CASSRGWEQYF
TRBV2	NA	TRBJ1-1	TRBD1	TGTGCCAGCACAATGGGACAGCTAAGGACTGAAGCTTTCTTT	CASTMGQLRTEAFF
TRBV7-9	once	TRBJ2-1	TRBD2	TGTGCCAGCATCCAAGCTCGGGAGGGGGAAAATGAGCAGTTCTTC	CASIQAREGENEQFF
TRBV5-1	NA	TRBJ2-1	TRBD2	TGCGCCAGCAGCCCGGGGGGGACTAGCGACAACGAGCAGTTCTTC	CASSPGGTSDNEQFF
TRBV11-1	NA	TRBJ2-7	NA	TGTGCCAGCAGCCTCCGGCGGGGCATAACTGGGTACGAGCAGTACTTC	CASSLRRGITGYEQYF
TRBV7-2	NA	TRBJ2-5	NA	TGTGCCAGCACCCAGGCCGGGGGATTTTTAGAGACCCAGTACTTC	CASTQAGGFLETQYF
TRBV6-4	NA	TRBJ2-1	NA	TGTGCCAGCAGATCGGCCGGGACATTGAACAATGAGCAGTTCTTC	CASRSAGTLNNEQFF
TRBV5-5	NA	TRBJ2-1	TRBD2	TGTGCCAGCAGCTTAACTAGCGGGAGGGCCAAGTCCTACAATGAGCAGTTCTTC	CASSLTSGRAKSYNEQFF
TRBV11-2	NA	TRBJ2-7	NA	TGTGCCAGCAGCTTAGCCGGAAGCGGGTCCTCCTACGAGCAGTACTTC	CASSLAGSGSSYEQYF
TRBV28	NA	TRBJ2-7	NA	TGTGCCAGCAGTCCCGACGACGGGAGGCAGTACTTC	CASSPDDGRQYF
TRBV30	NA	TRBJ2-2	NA	TGTGCCTGTAAGGGACTTCTTAACACCGGGGAGCTGTTTTTT	CACKGLLNTGELFF
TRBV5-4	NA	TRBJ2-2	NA	TGTGCCAGCAGCTTGGGGGAGAACACCGGGGAGCTGTTTTTT	CASSLGENTGELFF
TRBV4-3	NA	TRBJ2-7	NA	TGCGCCAGCAGCCCAGAAAGGGGTGTCTACGAGCAGTACTTC	CASSPERGVYEQYF
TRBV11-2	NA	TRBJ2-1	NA	TGTGCCAGCAGCTTACTTACCGGGAAATACAATGAGCAGTTCTTC	CASSLLTGKYNEQFF
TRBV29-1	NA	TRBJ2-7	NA	TGCAGCGTTGGACACAGCTACGAGCAGTACTTC	CSVGHSYEQYF
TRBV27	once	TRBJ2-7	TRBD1	TGTGCCAGCAGTTTAAGAGCCGGGACAGTCGCCTACGAGCAGTACTTC	CASSLRAGTVAYEQYF
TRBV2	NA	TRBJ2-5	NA	TGTGCCAGCAGTGAAGAAGGCCAGGGGAGAGGGGAGACCCAGTACTTC	CASSEEGQGRGETQYF
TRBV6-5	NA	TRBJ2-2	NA	TGTGCCAGCACCCCTTTGTTGGTGGGGACCGGGGAGCTGTTTTTT	CASTPLLVGTGELFF
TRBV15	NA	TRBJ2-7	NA	TGTGCCACCAGCAGAGATCGCCCCCCTTACGAGCAGTACTTC	CATSRDRPPYEQYF
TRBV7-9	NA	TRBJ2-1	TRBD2	TGTGCCAGCAGCGCCTCCGGGACTAGCTCTGGTAATGAGCAGTTCTTC	CASSASGTSSGNEQFF
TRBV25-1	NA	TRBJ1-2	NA	TGTGCCAGCAGTGAATCGTGGGGGGACTATGGCTACACCTTC	CASSESWGDYGYTF
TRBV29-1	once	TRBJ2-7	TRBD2	TGCAGCGTCGCGGGACTAGCGGGAGGCTCCTACGAGCAGTACTTC	CSVAGLAGGSYEQYF
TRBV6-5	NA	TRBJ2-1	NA	TGTGCCAGCAGCCCAGGTCTAGTTCCCAATGAGCAGTTCTTC	CASSPGLVPNEQFF
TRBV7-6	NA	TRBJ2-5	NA	TGTGCCAGCAGCTTAGAGCCGACGTACCAAGAGACCCAGTACTTC	CASSLEPTYQETQYF
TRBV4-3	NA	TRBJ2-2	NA	TGCGCCAGCAGCCAAGATTGGCCGGGGCTGGACACCGGGGAGCTGTTTTTT	CASSQDWPGLDTGELFF
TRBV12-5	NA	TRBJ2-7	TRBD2	TGTGCTAGTGGTTTGGTATTTTTTTTTATTCGGCGGGAGGGATCCTACGAGCAGTACTTC	CASGLVFFFIRREGSYEQYF
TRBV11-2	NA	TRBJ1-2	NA	TGTGCCAGCAGCTCGATCCCCTGGGAGGGGGACGGCTACACCTTC	CASSSIPWEGDGYTF